Listed here is a single T cell receptor (beta chain). The antigen is unknown. This sample is drawn from a study of vaccination effects on CD4 cells after COVID-19. Background on the study: They grew a few million PBMC in each well, adding 10 IU/ml IL-2 and about 10 ug/ml peptides. Study-wide results and caveats: Both infection-induced and vaccine-induced clones contracted markedly at late post-vaccination timepoints.

This CDR3 spans 14 amino acids. Germline CDR1 and CDR2: SGHRS and YFSETQ. The V end lost 2 bases, the J end lost 5 bases, and 8 bases lay between the germline ends. It was after more than 8 days of culture that CD4+ T cells were isolated. The protocol was immunoSEQ multiplex PCR, while the TCRdb copy is restricted to in-frame clones and leaves out a portion. The table lists over 45,000 clones, approximately 80% of them singletons, with around 2.9% in the top ten. The genes are TRBV5-1 and TRBJ1-6; D is ambiguous. The sample in question was CD4+ T cells from PBMCs cultured without peptide, obtained before COVID-19 vaccination. The sequence was obtained from a human donor who received a COVID-19 vaccine. CDR3: CASSLGRDNSPLHF. The DNA for the CDR3 is TGCGCCAGCAGCTTAGGGCGAGATAATTCACCCCTCCACTTT.